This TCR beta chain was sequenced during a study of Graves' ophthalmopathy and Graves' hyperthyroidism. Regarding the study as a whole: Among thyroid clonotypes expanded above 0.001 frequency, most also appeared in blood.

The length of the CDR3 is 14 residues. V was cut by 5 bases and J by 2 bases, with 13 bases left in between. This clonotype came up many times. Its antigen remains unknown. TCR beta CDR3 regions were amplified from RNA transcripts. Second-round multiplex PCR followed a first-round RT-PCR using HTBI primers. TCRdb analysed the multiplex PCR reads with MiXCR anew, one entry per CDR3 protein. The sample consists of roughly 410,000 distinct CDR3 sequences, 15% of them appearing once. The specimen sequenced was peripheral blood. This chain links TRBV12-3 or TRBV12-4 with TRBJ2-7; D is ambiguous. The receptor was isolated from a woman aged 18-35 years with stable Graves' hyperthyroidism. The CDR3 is CASSRSPMTYEQYF. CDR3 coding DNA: TGTGCCAGCAGTAGATCTCCGATGACCTACGAGCAGTACTTC.